These 30 T cell receptor beta chains came from one sample sequenced in a study of blood T cell repertoires in COVID-19. The protocol was immunoSEQ multiplex PCR, while the TCRdb copy is restricted to in-frame clones and leaves out a portion. The profile shows 150,000 to 200,000 clones, roughly 79% of them singletons. Sequencing used peripheral blood. The receptors were sampled from a woman older than 75 with COVID-19, enrolled during active disease.

The chain has TRBV6-1 and TRBJ2-1, with D possibly TRBD2 on 7 matching bases. The ends were cut back, 3 bases at V and 8 bases at J, with 14 bases in the middle. Germline CDR1 and CDR2: MNHNS and SASEGT. The CDR3 loop spans 14 amino acids. As DNA, the CDR3 is TGTGCCAGCAGTGAGGGATTCGGGGGGCATGAGCAGTTCTTC. Its translation: CASSEGFGGHEQFF.

The gene calls are TRBV5-1 and TRBJ2-3; 9 bases agree with TRBD1. Trimming at V came to 6 bases and at J to 3 bases, leaving 8 bases not matched to a gene. CDR3 length equals 15 residues. Germline assignment: CDR1 SGHRS and CDR2 YFSETQ. The CDR3 DNA is TGCGCCAGCACCCCGAACAGGGGGCGGACAGATACGCAGTATTTT. Translated, it gives CASTPNRGRTDTQYF.

This clone was counted once. The genes are TRBV5-1 and TRBJ2-5; 9 bases agree with TRBD1. The germline gives CDR1 SGHRS, CDR2 YFSETQ. V was pared by 1 base and J by 3 bases, with 7 bases of the junction left unmatched. CDR3 length: 16 residues. Written as DNA, the CDR3 is TGCGCCAGCAGCTTGACGTATACAGGGGGCGAAGAGACCCAGTACTTC. Its protein product is CASSLTYTGGEETQYF.

Here the CDR3 reads CASSQHGGSDTGELFF. The CDR3 DNA follows: TGCGCCAGCAGCCAACACGGGGGGTCGGACACCGGGGAGCTGTTTTTT. This chain connects TRBV4-3 to TRBJ2-2; 7 positions agree with TRBD2. The V and J ends lost 2 bases and 3 bases, in that order; junction bases with no gene match: 6. From germline, CDR1 is LGHNA and CDR2 YSLEER. The CDR3 consists of 16 residues.

The chain has TRBV29-1 and TRBJ2-7; 8 bases match TRBD1. Germline CDR1 SQVTM, CDR2 ANQGSEA. Trimming removed 5 bases from V and 4 bases from J; junction bases left unmatched: 10. CDR3 length equals 14 residues. The CDR3 spells CSVTSGTGVYEQYF. The CDR3 DNA is TGCAGCGTTACATCCGGGACAGGAGTTTACGAGCAGTACTTC.

The chain has TRBV23-1 and TRBJ1-2; D perhaps matches TRBD1 (5 bases). TRBV23-1 is an ORF; its function is uncertain. V lost 6 bases, J lost 6 bases, and 11 bases lay in between. The CDR3 length is 12 residues. The CDR3 sequence: CASSAPGDGYTF. The CDR3 DNA follows: TGCGCCAGCAGCGCCCCGGGGGATGGCTACACCTTC.

The V gene is TRBV19, the J gene TRBJ1-1; weak D call: TRBD1 (5 bases). Germline CDR1 and CDR2: LNHDA and SQIVND (reference sequence). V gave up 2 bases and J gave up 3 bases, with 10 bases separating them. The CDR3 has 14 residues. Written as DNA, the CDR3 is TGTGCCAGTAGTATATGGGGGGAGGACACTGAAGCTTTCTTT. Its protein product is CASSIWGEDTEAFF.

CDR3 DNA sequence: TGTGCCAGCAGTCTCGGGTTCTACAATGAGCAGTTCTTC. Its translation: CASSLGFYNEQFF. The rearrangement joins TRBV12-3 or TRBV12-4 to TRBJ2-1; D remains unclear. V lost 5 bases and J lost 3, with 8 bases in between. The CDR3 runs to 13 residues.

At least ten counts were recorded for this clone. The chain recombines TRBV7-3 with TRBJ2-6; D uncertain. Germline CDR1 SGHTA, CDR2 FQGTGA. There are 13 residues in the CDR3. Trimming left V 2 bases short and J 4 bases short, with 3 bases between. Here the CDR3 DNA reads TGTGCCAGCAGCTTAGGCGGGGCCAACGTCCTGACTTTC. Residues: CASSLGGANVLTF.

The chain links TRBV16 to TRBJ1-2; TRBD1 agrees at 12 bases. This CDR3 is 17 amino acids long. CDR1 KGHSY and CDR2 FQNENV come from the germline V gene. V trimming: 3 bases; J trimming: 8 bases; junction bases outside the gene matches: 13. CDR3 sequence (DNA): TGTGCCAGCAGCCAGGGACAGGGGGCCTCTCAATGGAAAGGCTACACCTTC. Protein sequence: CASSQGQGASQWKGYTF.

V gene TRBV5-6 combines with J gene TRBJ1-2, with 9 positions matching TRBD1. CDR3 length: 19 amino acids. Per germline, CDR1 SGHDT and CDR2 YYEEEE. V lost 3 bases to trimming and J lost 0 bases; unmatched junction nucleotides: 15. The DNA of the CDR3 is TGTGCCAGCAGCTCAACCCTGGAGACAGGGGGTATCCCTAACTATGGCTACACCTTC. Protein: CASSSTLETGGIPNYGYTF.

This clone was seen many times. The chain employs TRBV24-1 and TRBJ2-7, with TRBD1 identical over 9 bases. CDR1 KGHDR and CDR2 SFDVKD come from the germline V gene. The CDR3 consists of 13 residues. V trimming: 6 bases; J trimming: 9 bases; junction bases outside the gene matches: 8. The DNA for the CDR3 is TGTGCCACCAGTAACTCGGGACAGGGCGGGCAGTACTTC. Protein sequence: CATSNSGQGGQYF.

The chain has TRBV4-1 and TRBJ1-4; weak D call: TRBD1 (5 bases). Trimming pared 3 bases from V and 8 bases from J, leaving 16 bases between. The CDR3 is 15 residues long. Germline CDR1 reads MGHRA; CDR2 reads YSYEKL. CDR3 bases: TGCGCCAGCAGCCATCCCACAGGATCGCGCGAAAAACTGTTTTTT. This codes for CASSHPTGSREKLFF.

This clone occurred once. CDR3: CASREGNYGYTF. The CDR3 DNA reads TGTGCCAGCCGGGAGGGGAACTATGGCTACACCTTC. V usage is TRBV28 and J usage is TRBJ1-2, with D possibly being TRBD1 (5 bases). Trimming pared 8 bases from V and 2 bases from J, leaving 9 bases between. CDR3 length: 12 residues. Germline loops: CDR1 MDHEN, CDR2 SYDVKM.

The chain has TRBV7-9 and TRBJ2-2; D might be TRBD2 (5 bases). The CDR3 is 14 residues long. CDR1 SEHNR and CDR2 FQNEAQ come from the germline V gene (reference sequence). V was pared by 2 bases and J by 5 bases, with 9 bases between. CDR3 amino acids: CASSLYSGTGELFF. The CDR3 DNA follows: TGTGCCAGCAGCTTATACTCGGGAACCGGGGAGCTGTTTTTT.

V usage is TRBV5-4 and J usage is TRBJ2-5, with 12 positions matching TRBD2. The length of the CDR3 is 15 residues. CDR1 SGHNT and CDR2 YYREEE come from the germline V gene (reference sequence). Trimming at V came to 0 bases and at J to 4 bases, leaving 1 base not matched to a gene. Here the CDR3 reads CASSLVLAGGETQYF. The CDR3 nucleotides read TGTGCCAGCAGCTTGGTACTAGCGGGAGGAGAGACCCAGTACTTC.

The chain combines TRBV2 with TRBJ2-2; 7 bases match TRBD1. CDR1 SNHLY and CDR2 FYNNEI come from the germline V gene. V lost 7 bases and J lost 6; bases outside the gene matches: 5. The length of the CDR3 is 13 residues. The CDR3 region is CASNRGWAGELFF. In DNA form, the CDR3 reads TGTGCCAGCAACAGGGGTTGGGCCGGGGAGCTGTTTTTT.

The V gene is TRBV28, the J gene TRBJ1-3; TRBD1 aligns across 10 bases. In germline, CDR1 is MDHEN, CDR2 SYDVKM. This CDR3 comprises 17 residues. With 3 bases clipped from V and 3 bases from J, the junction kept 8 bases outside the gene matches. The CDR3 region has the DNA TGTGCCAGCAGTTTTCTTCCCGGGACAGGGGTTGGAAACACCATATATTTT. Encoded protein: CASSFLPGTGVGNTIYF.

The CDR3 DNA reads TGTGCCAGTAGTATAACAGGGGGGAACACTGAAGCTTTCTTT. Protein: CASSITGGNTEAFF. This chain connects TRBV19 to TRBJ1-1; 8 bases are a match to TRBD1. Germline trimming cut 2 bases from V and 1 base from J; bases unmatched to any gene: 0. This CDR3 comprises 14 residues. Germline CDR1 reads LNHDA; CDR2 reads SQIVND (reference sequence).

The V gene is TRBV5-1, the J gene TRBJ1-6; 7 bases match TRBD1. After removal of 4 bases from V and 3 bases from J, the junction contained 1 base not matched to a gene. The CDR3 sequence is 14 residues long. The germline CDR1 and CDR2 sequences are SGHRS and YFSETQ. The chain's CDR3 is CASSPGGYNSPLHF. The CDR3 region has the DNA TGCGCCAGCAGCCCAGGGGGCTATAATTCACCCCTCCACTTT.

The V gene is TRBV30, the J gene TRBJ2-2; 10 bases align to TRBD1. V trimming: 3 bases; J trimming: 4 bases; junction bases outside the gene matches: 8. Germline V gene lookup returns CDR1 GTSNPN and CDR2 SVGIG (reference sequence). The CDR3 totals 16 residues. CDR3: CAWRPDRGLVTGELFF. The CDR3 DNA follows: TGTGCCTGGAGACCCGACAGGGGGCTGGTCACCGGGGAGCTGTTTTTT.

V and J are TRBV7-2 and TRBJ2-2; 10 positions match TRBD2. This CDR3 contains 14 residues. The V gene's germline CDR1 is SGHTA and CDR2 FQGNSA. Losses at the gene ends were 5 bases for V and 4 bases for J; bases not matched to a gene: 1. The CDR3 DNA is TGTGCCAGCAGCCGGACTAGCGGCACCGGGGAGCTGTTTTTT. This gives the protein CASSRTSGTGELFF.

This clone has a single count. The genes are TRBV27 and TRBJ2-7; D unclear. CDR3 size: 15 residues. Deletions cut 5 bases from V and 4 bases from J, with 18 bases between. The germline gives CDR1 MNHEY, CDR2 SMNVEV (reference sequence). The CDR3 DNA reads TGTGCCAGCAGTACCGATGCTGTTCGAGCTTACGAGCAGTACTTC. It yields the protein CASSTDAVRAYEQYF.

The CDR3 DNA sequence: TGTGCCAGCAGCCAACCCCACATACAGGGGCTCCCCTACGAGCAGTACTTC. Translated: CASSQPHIQGLPYEQYF. The rearrangement joins TRBV7-6 to TRBJ2-7; 7 bases line up with TRBD1. Germline V gene data show CDR1 as SGHVS and CDR2 as FNYEAQ. V shed 5 bases and J 2 bases; nucleotides not matched to a gene: 15. The CDR3 has 17 residues.

This chain links TRBV2 with TRBJ2-3; possibly TRBD2 for D (6 bases). Germline V lookup: CDR1 SNHLY, CDR2 FYNNEI. This CDR3 has 14 amino acids. The V gene lost 5 bases and the J gene lost 4 bases, with 13 bases spanning the gap. In DNA, the CDR3 is TGTGCCAGCAGTCCCCCTAGCGTATCAGATACGCAGTATTTT. Protein: CASSPPSVSDTQYF.

The sample holds a few counts of this clone. Written as DNA, the CDR3 is TGTGCCAGTAGTATAGCCTCGACTAGCCCCTACAATGAGCAGTTCTTC. Translated: CASSIASTSPYNEQFF. The chain has TRBV19 and TRBJ2-1, with 7 bases identical to TRBD2. Germline loops: CDR1 LNHDA, CDR2 SQIVND (reference sequence). CDR3 size: 16 residues. The V segment lost 1 base and the J segment 2 bases; nucleotides outside the gene matches: 5.

The chain combines TRBV19 with TRBJ2-2; 11 positions match TRBD1. Germline CDR1 reads LNHDA; CDR2 reads SQIVND (reference sequence). Unmatched junction bases numbered 7, after V lost 5 bases and J lost 5 bases. CDR3 length: 16 residues. As DNA, the CDR3 is TGTGCCAGTAGTCCAGACGGACAGGGGGCAACCGGGGAGCTGTTTTTT. This translates into CASSPDGQGATGELFF. The full variable domain, its missing parts supplied by reference TRBV19 and TRBJ2-2, is DGGITQSPKYLFRKEGQNVTLSCEQNLNHDAMYWYRQDPGQGLRLIYYSQIVNDFQKGDIAEGYSVSREKKESFPLTVTSAQKNPTAFYLCASSPDGQGATGELFFGEGSRLTVL.

This chain links TRBV24-1 with TRBJ2-3; 7 nucleotides agree with TRBD1. V was clipped by 9 bases and J by 6 bases; unmatched bases: 11. CDR1 and CDR2 (germline): KGHDR, SFDVKD. This CDR3 has 14 amino acids. The CDR3 protein is CATYEGGWVDTQYF. CDR3 DNA sequence: TGTGCCACCTACGAAGGGGGCTGGGTGGATACGCAGTATTTT.

Points on this clone: Additional DNA sequences in this sample encode the identical CDR3. V and J are TRBV27 and TRBJ2-1; possible D gene TRBD2, 6 bases. The germline V gene encodes CDR1 MNHEY and CDR2 SMNVEV (reference sequence). CDR3 size: 13 residues. V lost 3 bases and J lost 4, with 7 bases in between. The CDR3 loop is CASSLGLYNEQFF. The CDR3 DNA follows: TGTGCCAGCAGTTTGGGACTGTACAATGAGCAGTTCTTC.

This chain uses TRBV7-9 with TRBJ2-7; 13 nucleotides match TRBD2. The germline CDR1 and CDR2 sequences are SEHNR and FQNEAQ (reference sequence). The CDR3 extends over 16 amino acids. V was clipped by 5 bases and J by 5 bases; unmatched bases: 9. The CDR3 here is CASSLRTSGGNDEQYF. CDR3 DNA sequence: TGTGCCAGCAGCCTGAGGACTAGCGGGGGTAACGACGAGCAGTACTTC.